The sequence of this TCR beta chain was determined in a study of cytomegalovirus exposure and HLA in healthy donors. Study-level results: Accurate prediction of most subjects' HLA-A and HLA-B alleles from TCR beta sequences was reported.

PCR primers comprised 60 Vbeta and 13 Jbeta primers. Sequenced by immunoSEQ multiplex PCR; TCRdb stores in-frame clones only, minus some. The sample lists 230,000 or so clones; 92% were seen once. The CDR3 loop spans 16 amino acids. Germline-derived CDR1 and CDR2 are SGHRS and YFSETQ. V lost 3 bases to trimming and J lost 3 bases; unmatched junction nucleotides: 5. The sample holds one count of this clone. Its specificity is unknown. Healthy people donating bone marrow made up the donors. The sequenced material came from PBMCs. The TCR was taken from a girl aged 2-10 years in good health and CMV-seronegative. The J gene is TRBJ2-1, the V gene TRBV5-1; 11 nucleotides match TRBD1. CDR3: CASSSPGTGGYNEQFF. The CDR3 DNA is TGCGCCAGCAGCTCCCCCGGGACAGGGGGCTACAATGAGCAGTTCTTC.